This is a list of T cell receptor beta chains from one sample in a study of cytotoxic CD8 clonotypes in ibrutinib-treated CLL. TCRdb's table, derived via immunoSEQ multiplex PCR, lists solely in-frame clones and lacks some. The table includes tens of thousands of clones, roughly 85% detected once. The starting material was PBMCs, obtained after 24 months of ibrutinib treatment. The receptors were sampled from a human donor with chronic lymphocytic leukemia. Each CDR3 is given with its conserved first and last residue. Fields, in order: V gene, clone size, CDR3 length, D gene, J gene, CDR3 protein, CDR3 DNA. A D gene is named only where the DNA matches it firmly. The size field is filled for only some rows; it gives once, few, many or a size class.

V gene: TRBV21-1
clone size: -
CDR3 length: 16
D gene: -
J gene: TRBJ2-1
CDR3 protein: CASSNRQRGRYNEQFF
CDR3 DNA: TGTGCCAGCAGCAATCGTCAAAGGGGGCGATACAATGAGCAGTTCTTC

V gene: TRBV19
clone size: -
CDR3 length: 14
D gene: TRBD1
J gene: TRBJ2-7
CDR3 protein: CASSKDRGSYEQYF
CDR3 DNA: TGTGCCAGTAGTAAGGACAGGGGCTCCTACGAGCAGTACTTC

V gene: TRBV28
clone size: -
CDR3 length: 20
D gene: TRBD2
J gene: TRBJ2-7
CDR3 protein: CAGSSLTPGTSGGGRDKQYF
CDR3 DNA: TGTGCCGGCAGTTCCCTTACCCCCGGGACTAGCGGGGGGGGACGTGACAAGCAGTACTTC

V gene: TRBV7-3
clone size: -
CDR3 length: 16
D gene: TRBD2
J gene: TRBJ2-1
CDR3 protein: CASSSGTSGGWDEQFF
CDR3 DNA: TGTGCCAGCAGTTCTGGGACTAGCGGGGGCTGGGATGAGCAGTTCTTC

V gene: TRBV4-2
clone size: -
CDR3 length: 15
D gene: -
J gene: TRBJ1-2
CDR3 protein: CASSQGAGAVDGYTF
CDR3 DNA: TGTGCCAGCAGCCAAGGTGCGGGGGCTGTCGATGGCTACACCTTC

V gene: TRBV7-3
clone size: once
CDR3 length: 15
D gene: -
J gene: TRBJ1-1
CDR3 protein: CASSLFSGAATEAFF
CDR3 DNA: TGTGCCAGCAGCTTATTTTCAGGGGCGGCCACTGAAGCTTTCTTT

V gene: TRBV7-2
clone size: -
CDR3 length: 13
D gene: -
J gene: TRBJ1-5
CDR3 protein: CASSPTMAQPQHF
CDR3 DNA: TGTGCCAGCAGCCCAACCATGGCCCAGCCCCAGCATTTT

V gene: TRBV5-1
clone size: -
CDR3 length: 15
D gene: TRBD2
J gene: TRBJ2-7
CDR3 protein: CASKAGGGDLYEQYF
CDR3 DNA: TGCGCCAGCAAGGCTGGCGGGGGGGACCTATACGAGCAGTACTTC

V gene: TRBV5-1
clone size: -
CDR3 length: 14
D gene: -
J gene: TRBJ1-1
CDR3 protein: CASSLVPASTEAFF
CDR3 DNA: TGCGCCAGCAGCTTGGTACCAGCGAGTACTGAAGCTTTCTTT

V gene: TRBV2
clone size: -
CDR3 length: 15
D gene: -
J gene: TRBJ1-5
CDR3 protein: CASRAAGEGNQPQHF
CDR3 DNA: TGTGCCAGCAGGGCCGCAGGGGAAGGCAATCAGCCCCAGCATTTT

V gene: TRBV5-6
clone size: once
CDR3 length: 12
D gene: -
J gene: TRBJ1-2
CDR3 protein: CASTRRGLGYTF
CDR3 DNA: TGTGCCAGCACCCGGAGGGGTCTAGGCTACACCTTC

V gene: TRBV6-1
clone size: -
CDR3 length: 15
D gene: -
J gene: TRBJ2-3
CDR3 protein: CASSIFGPPTDTQYF
CDR3 DNA: TGTGCCAGCAGTATTTTCGGACCACCCACAGATACGCAGTATTTT

V gene: TRBV11-1
clone size: -
CDR3 length: 19
D gene: TRBD1
J gene: TRBJ2-3
CDR3 protein: CASSRLSPGTGSGTDTQYF
CDR3 DNA: TGTGCCAGCAGCCGCCTCAGTCCCGGGACAGGGTCGGGCACAGATACGCAGTATTTT

V gene: TRBV6-1
clone size: -
CDR3 length: 11
D gene: -
J gene: TRBJ2-2
CDR3 protein: CASSDTGELFF
CDR3 DNA: TGTGCCAGCAGTGATACCGGGGAGCTGTTTTTT

V gene: TRBV11-3
clone size: -
CDR3 length: 14
D gene: -
J gene: TRBJ2-5
CDR3 protein: CASSRTRSGETQYF
CDR3 DNA: TGTGCCAGCAGTCGGACCCGTTCCGGAGAGACCCAGTACTTC

V gene: TRBV4-1
clone size: -
CDR3 length: 18
D gene: TRBD1
J gene: TRBJ1-5
CDR3 protein: CASSQIDLVDRASQPQHF
CDR3 DNA: TGCGCCAGCAGCCAAATTGACCTGGTAGACAGGGCCAGTCAGCCCCAGCATTTT

V gene: TRBV7-2
clone size: once
CDR3 length: 14
D gene: -
J gene: TRBJ2-7
CDR3 protein: CASSLLGPSYEQYF
CDR3 DNA: TGTGCCAGCAGCTTATTGGGACCCTCCTACGAGCAGTACTTC

V gene: TRBV5-1
clone size: -
CDR3 length: 13
D gene: -
J gene: TRBJ1-2
CDR3 protein: CASSLDRDYGYTF
CDR3 DNA: TGCGCCAGCAGCTTGGACAGAGACTATGGCTACACCTTC

V gene: TRBV27
clone size: few
CDR3 length: 16
D gene: TRBD2
J gene: TRBJ2-1
CDR3 protein: CASSLGGTSGGGEQFF
CDR3 DNA: TGTGCCAGCAGTTTAGGCGGGACTAGCGGGGGAGGGGAGCAGTTCTTC

V gene: TRBV12-5
clone size: -
CDR3 length: 13
D gene: TRBD2
J gene: TRBJ2-7
CDR3 protein: CASGLPRGEEQYF
CDR3 DNA: TGTGCTAGTGGTTTGCCCCGGGGGGAGGAGCAGTACTTC

V gene: TRBV19
clone size: -
CDR3 length: 13
D gene: -
J gene: TRBJ1-4
CDR3 protein: CASTLRLGEKLFF
CDR3 DNA: TGTGCCAGTACTTTGCGGTTGGGTGAAAAACTGTTTTTT

V gene: TRBV2
clone size: -
CDR3 length: 13
D gene: -
J gene: TRBJ1-4
CDR3 protein: CASRLGAIEKLFF
CDR3 DNA: TGTGCCAGCAGGCTAGGGGCAATTGAAAAACTGTTTTTT

V gene: TRBV21-1
clone size: -
CDR3 length: 15
D gene: -
J gene: TRBJ2-7
CDR3 protein: CASSPRDREDYEQYF
CDR3 DNA: TGTGCCAGCAGCCCACGGGACAGGGAGGACTACGAGCAGTACTTC

V gene: TRBV5-1
clone size: once
CDR3 length: 12
D gene: -
J gene: TRBJ1-4
CDR3 protein: CASSLGNEKLFF
CDR3 DNA: TGCGCCAGCAGCTTGGGGAATGAAAAACTGTTTTTT

V gene: TRBV4-2
clone size: -
CDR3 length: 16
D gene: TRBD1
J gene: TRBJ2-7
CDR3 protein: CASSQAGTGNSYEQYF
CDR3 DNA: TGTGCCAGCAGCCAAGCCGGGACAGGGAACTCTTACGAGCAGTACTTC

V gene: TRBV19
clone size: -
CDR3 length: 14
D gene: -
J gene: TRBJ2-5
CDR3 protein: CASSIGQYQETQYF
CDR3 DNA: TGTGCCAGTAGTATAGGACAGTACCAAGAGACCCAGTACTTC

V gene: TRBV18
clone size: once
CDR3 length: 15
D gene: TRBD1
J gene: TRBJ2-1
CDR3 protein: CASSPQGALNNEQFF
CDR3 DNA: TGTGCCAGCTCACCACAGGGGGCGTTGAACAATGAGCAGTTCTTC

V gene: TRBV4-1
clone size: -
CDR3 length: 16
D gene: -
J gene: TRBJ1-1
CDR3 protein: CASSQAGLSKNTEAFF
CDR3 DNA: TGCGCCAGCAGCCAAGCGGGTCTATCGAAAAACACTGAAGCTTTCTTT

V gene: TRBV23-1
clone size: -
CDR3 length: 13
D gene: -
J gene: TRBJ1-1
CDR3 protein: CASSRGGGTEAFF
CDR3 DNA: TGCGCCAGCAGTCGAGGAGGGGGCACTGAAGCTTTCTTT

V gene: TRBV10-3
clone size: -
CDR3 length: 14
D gene: -
J gene: TRBJ2-1
CDR3 protein: CAISGGGGRNEQFF
CDR3 DNA: TGTGCCATCAGTGGAGGTGGAGGGAGGAATGAGCAGTTCTTC

V gene: TRBV19
clone size: few
CDR3 length: 15
D gene: TRBD1
J gene: TRBJ1-2
CDR3 protein: CASSVRYRQGNGYTF
CDR3 DNA: TGTGCCAGTAGTGTACGTTATCGACAGGGAAATGGCTACACCTTC

V gene: TRBV7-9
clone size: -
CDR3 length: 15
D gene: -
J gene: TRBJ2-7
CDR3 protein: CASSPPVAGGGEQYF
CDR3 DNA: TGTGCCAGCAGCCCTCCCGTTGCGGGCGGCGGCGAGCAGTACTTC

V gene: TRBV5-1
clone size: -
CDR3 length: 14
D gene: TRBD1
J gene: TRBJ2-5
CDR3 protein: CASSSGQGSETQYF
CDR3 DNA: TGCGCCAGCAGCTCTGGACAGGGTTCGGAGACCCAGTACTTC

V gene: TRBV6-1
clone size: -
CDR3 length: 14
D gene: -
J gene: TRBJ2-2
CDR3 protein: CASIGRVNTGELFF
CDR3 DNA: TGTGCCAGCATCGGCAGAGTGAACACCGGGGAGCTGTTTTTT

V gene: TRBV7-8
clone size: -
CDR3 length: 17
D gene: TRBD1
J gene: TRBJ1-1
CDR3 protein: CASSLVERGHSGTEAFF
CDR3 DNA: TGTGCCAGCAGCTTAGTAGAAAGGGGGCATTCGGGGACTGAAGCTTTCTTT

V gene: TRBV27
clone size: -
CDR3 length: 13
D gene: -
J gene: TRBJ2-5
CDR3 protein: CASQHRVSETQYF
CDR3 DNA: TGTGCCAGCCAACACAGGGTCTCGGAGACCCAGTACTTC

V gene: TRBV28
clone size: -
CDR3 length: 12
D gene: TRBD1
J gene: TRBJ1-2
CDR3 protein: CATRVTGNGYTF
CDR3 DNA: TGTGCCACTAGGGTGACAGGGAATGGCTACACCTTC

V gene: TRBV7-7
clone size: once
CDR3 length: 16
D gene: -
J gene: TRBJ2-2
CDR3 protein: CASSLVGGPNTGELFF
CDR3 DNA: TGTGCTAGCAGCTTAGTTGGGGGCCCGAACACCGGGGAGCTGTTTTTT

V gene: TRBV6-5
clone size: -
CDR3 length: 12
D gene: -
J gene: TRBJ1-6
CDR3 protein: CASSYANSPLHF
CDR3 DNA: TGTGCCAGCAGTTACGCGAATTCACCCCTCCACTTT

V gene: TRBV10-3
clone size: -
CDR3 length: 13
D gene: -
J gene: TRBJ2-7
CDR3 protein: CATGRTKTYEQYF
CDR3 DNA: TGTGCCACCGGAAGGACGAAAACCTACGAGCAGTACTTC

V gene: TRBV7-9
clone size: -
CDR3 length: 15
D gene: -
J gene: TRBJ1-4
CDR3 protein: CASSARTATNEKLFF
CDR3 DNA: TGTGCCAGCAGCGCCCGGACTGCAACTAATGAAAAACTGTTTTTT

V gene: TRBV5-1
clone size: -
CDR3 length: 13
D gene: -
J gene: TRBJ1-1
CDR3 protein: CASSWDQNTEAFF
CDR3 DNA: TGCGCCAGCAGCTGGGACCAGAACACTGAAGCTTTCTTT

V gene: TRBV6-5
clone size: -
CDR3 length: 15
D gene: TRBD2
J gene: TRBJ2-1
CDR3 protein: CASSFLAGGRNEQFF
CDR3 DNA: TGTGCCAGCAGTTTTCTAGCGGGGGGGCGCAATGAGCAGTTCTTC

V gene: TRBV7-6
clone size: -
CDR3 length: 15
D gene: TRBD2
J gene: TRBJ2-1
CDR3 protein: CASSSGLAAYNEQFF
CDR3 DNA: TGTGCCAGCAGCTCGGGACTAGCCGCCTACAATGAGCAGTTCTTC

V gene: TRBV6-5
clone size: -
CDR3 length: 14
D gene: -
J gene: TRBJ1-2
CDR3 protein: CASSPDGRNYGYTF
CDR3 DNA: TGTGCCAGCAGCCCGGACGGACGTAACTATGGCTACACCTTC

V gene: TRBV4-2
clone size: -
CDR3 length: 11
D gene: -
J gene: TRBJ2-7
CDR3 protein: CASSQNYEQYF
CDR3 DNA: TGTGCCAGCAGCCAAAATTACGAGCAGTACTTC

V gene: TRBV7-8
clone size: once
CDR3 length: 15
D gene: -
J gene: TRBJ2-2
CDR3 protein: CASSLQTTNTGELFF
CDR3 DNA: TGTGCCAGCAGCTTACAGACAACGAACACCGGGGAGCTGTTTTTT

V gene: TRBV5-1
clone size: -
CDR3 length: 16
D gene: TRBD2
J gene: TRBJ2-3
CDR3 protein: CASSSSPSGGTDTQYF
CDR3 DNA: TGCGCCAGCAGCTCTTCCCCTAGCGGGGGCACAGATACGCAGTATTTT

V gene: TRBV11-2
clone size: once
CDR3 length: 14
D gene: -
J gene: TRBJ1-1
CDR3 protein: CASKLRSGGTEAFF
CDR3 DNA: TGTGCCAGTAAGCTTAGGTCGGGCGGCACTGAAGCTTTCTTT

V gene: TRBV18
clone size: -
CDR3 length: 15
D gene: -
J gene: TRBJ1-1
CDR3 protein: CASSPTQLMNTEAFF
CDR3 DNA: TGTGCCAGCTCACCCACACAGCTCATGAACACTGAAGCTTTCTTT

V gene: TRBV7-2
clone size: -
CDR3 length: 15
D gene: TRBD2
J gene: TRBJ2-1
CDR3 protein: CASSYGLAGGDEQFF
CDR3 DNA: TGTGCCAGCAGCTACGGACTAGCGGGGGGCGATGAGCAGTTCTTC

V gene: TRBV27
clone size: -
CDR3 length: 11
D gene: -
J gene: TRBJ2-7
CDR3 protein: CASSTTYEQYF
CDR3 DNA: TGTGCCAGCAGTACCACTTACGAGCAGTACTTC

V gene: TRBV7-9
clone size: -
CDR3 length: 14
D gene: TRBD2
J gene: TRBJ2-3
CDR3 protein: CASSWDYDTDTQYF
CDR3 DNA: TGTGCCAGCAGCTGGGACTACGACACAGATACGCAGTATTTT